Described below is a single T cell receptor beta chain sequence and its context. The antigen it binds to is not known. Base qualities are not provided; no much larger clone lies one nucleotide away. In total, 500 to 700 healthy bone marrow donors made up the cohort. Cohort members were all nominally healthy when sampled, although unrecorded immune exposures were likely present. The donor tested CMV seropositive, placing the donor among the roughly 270 seropositive members of the cohort. Every donor gave a peripheral blood sample, and the peripheral blood mononuclear cells from that sample were used for TCR beta sequencing. Genomic DNA extraction from the blood cell samples was performed with the Qiagen DNeasy Blood Extraction Kit. CDR1 and CDR2 (MGHDK, SYGVNS) derive from the germline V gene. Trimmed from V: 10 bases; trimmed from J: 0 bases; junction bases lacking a gene match: 5. Taken from cysteine to phenylalanine, the CDR3 has 13 residues. Only the CDR3 region is kept as DNA, spanning 39 bases read in frame from base 1.

Library construction relied on the immunoSEQ multiplex PCR assay. The multiplex PCR relied on a mix of 60 forward primers for TCR Vbeta segments and 13 reverse primers for TCR Jbeta segments. A multiplex PCR assay on genomic DNA amplified the CDR3 region of rearranged TCR beta genes. The amplified TCR beta libraries were sequenced on the Illumina HiSeq System as 87-base-pair reads. The source study handled its data this way. Across the 500 to 700 repertoires, a later analysis counted 80 million or so unique TCR beta chains, 9 million to 14 million of which were shared by at least two donors. To remove PCR and sequencing errors, raw reads were error-corrected and collapsed into unique sequences using a nearest-neighbor algorithm that merged closely related sequences. V, D and J gene segments were assigned by aligning CDR3 sequences to IMGT reference sequences. Each retained sequence needed at least a six-nucleotide match to both a V gene segment and a J gene segment. Rearrangements were called productive when the CDR3 lacked stop codons and stayed in frame with V and J; all others were non-productive. Following IMGT convention, CDR3 was defined as the stretch from the second conserved V-encoded cysteine to the conserved J-encoded phenylalanine. In an earlier analysis of around 540 of the donors, sequences lacking an unambiguous match to a single V gene segment were excluded. In an earlier analysis of roughly 600 of the donors, a V segment was called functional when productive rearrangements were above 56.7%, and segregating when the standard deviation between donors exceeded 5%. A statistical classification framework was built to diagnose cytomegalovirus status from the catalog of TCR beta chain sequences. A later analysis assigned V and J genes by comparing TCR nucleotide sequences with IMGT/GENE-DB human TR gene sequences. The TCRdist pipeline was used in a later analysis to assign CDR3 sequences and most-parsimonious VDJ recombination scenarios. In a later analysis, each TCR beta chain was defined by its CDR3 amino acid sequence together with its V-gene family, and reads lacking a unique V-gene family were excluded. As a way to deal with suspected cross-contamination and a sequencing artifact, a later analysis dropped 450 to 600 nucleotide sequences that were highly shared and had low generation probability. In a later analysis, a clonal expansion index for each public chain was calculated from normalized within-repertoire ranks of inferred template counts. In a later analysis, generation probabilities were computed with a VDJ recombination model fitted to out-of-frame rearrangements, and the resulting probabilities were checked against IGoR. Hypergeometric tests were used in a later analysis to score TCR-TCR, TCR-HLA and TCR-CMV co-occurrence, with a repertoire-size bias correction applied to the TCR pairs. A later analysis estimated false discovery rates by permuting HLA or CMV assignments 20 times. In a later analysis, co-occurring TCRs were grouped with DBSCAN, and TCRdist sequence similarity was added when clustering was performed within HLA-allele-positive subsets. For co-occurrence clustering, repertoires with fewer than 30,000 or more than 120,000 public chains were excluded, along with five repertoires with anomalous nucleotide sharing. TCRdb's version of the immuneACCESS table is confined to in-frame rearrangements and falls short of the full clone set. An unresolved V gene accounts for under half of the shortfall where checked; the remainder is of unknown origin. The V and J calls and clone size come from that table; D and trimming were worked out from the DNA. The sample records approximately 190,000 clones, approximately 80% of which are singletons. The ten largest clones represent about 5.6% of the sample.

This record belongs to a study of cytomegalovirus exposure and HLA in healthy donors (TCRdb year 2017). Study-wide context: In an earlier analysis of under 600 of the donors, about 260 Gb of sequence data and 117 million unique TCR beta sequences from roughly 180 million T cells were reported. Among 300 to 500 genotyped donors of the cohort, an average of roughly 230,000 unique TCR beta nucleotide sequences was sequenced per donor, of which 15% to 20% were non-productive. All discovery cohort repertoires had been generated on a single sequencing platform. In the later analysis, no new phenotypic data were used to find candidate immune exposures; instead, reliance was placed on TCR beta sequences and their occurrence across donors. A later genetic analysis used genome-wide SNP genotypes for about 55% of the 666 donors, treating that subset as a discovery cohort. The study profiled the T cell repertoires of 666 subjects by immunosequencing and related them to cytomegalovirus serostatus. High-throughput TCR immunosequencing, statistical association of individual TCRs with disease status, and machine learning were combined to predict cytomegalovirus infection status. Donor age, sex, ethnicity and CMV serostatus were collected together with the repertoire data. The study aimed to test whether cataloging public T cell receptors could reveal signatures of past pathogen exposure. In an earlier analysis of over 550 of the donors, high-throughput TCR beta sequencing was used to judge whether each TCR beta V gene segment behaved as functional or pseudogenic. Approximately 310 gigabases of sequencing data and 91 million or so unique TCR sequences made up an early release that covered approximately 650 HLA-typed donors. In a later analysis, previously published TCR beta repertoires from more than 500 donors were re-analyzed and high-resolution HLA genotyping was added so that TCR occurrence patterns could be studied. Typing coverage differed by locus: A, B, C, DRB1 and DQB1 were typed in about 620-630 donors, DQA1 in about 550, DPA1 in 600 to 610, and DPB1 in just under 480. Of the roughly 410 genotyped donors, more than 75% were placed in the genetic ancestry cluster associated with self-reported Caucasian donors. A handful of DR-DQ haplotypes were treated as single units for association and clustering because of strong linkage in the cohort. Both class I and class II loci were covered by HLA typing, at four-digit resolution. Along with the approximately 700-subject first cohort, a separate validation cohort of over 90 different subjects was used. Results the study describes overall, beyond this receptor: A later analysis associated about 17,000 TCR beta sequences with specific HLA alleles at a false discovery rate of 0.05. According to the authors, the approach could potentially be generalized to other disease states and immunological phenotypes. The cohort was sequenced for TCR beta chains only, and without alpha or paired-chain data the features that could be detected were limited. Most TCR sequences were seen in very few donors, while some public TCRs were found in many individuals. Correlated functional status among segregating V segments might reflect linkage disequilibrium, but an unknown experimental factor could not be ruled out. A cluster of highly shared sequence variants was judged likely to be a technical artifact of the sequencing pipeline. Roughly uniform sequencing depth across donors was assumed in presence/absence analyses, although this assumption may not hold. Because counts were too low, about 18 rarely observed V segments, including chromosome 9 orphons, were excluded from the earlier analysis of 587 of the donors. Because HLA typing was missing for some donors at each locus, association tests included only the typed subset. In a later analysis, HLA-associated TCR beta chains showed more clonal expansion and lower generation probabilities than non-associated chains that were equally common. A later genetic analysis reported fewer N-insertions in productive TCRs among donors in an Asian-associated ancestry cluster than the roughly 650-donor mean. A further reported finding was that TCR beta sequences accurately predicted the HLA-A and HLA-B alleles for most subjects in the first cohort. Some IMGT-functional V segments, including TRBV6-2 and TRBV6-3, could not be told apart with the 87-base-pair reads, so those segments were excluded. Three of the identified cytomegalovirus-associated TCR beta chains were confirmed in vitro to be specific for cytomegalovirus antigens. When HLA alleles, especially DR and DQ, strongly co-occurred, TCR associations were difficult to assign to individual alleles. According to a later analysis, TCR association rates differed among HLA loci, with DRB1 alleles showing the most associated TCRs and HLA-C alleles showing the fewest. Cytomegalovirus status was reported to be diagnosed by the classifier with high specificity and sensitivity in both the original and validation cohorts. In an earlier analysis of approximately 590 of the donors, most TCR beta V segments were observed in productive rearrangements about 87% or about 30% of the time, broadly matching IMGT annotations. A total of around 150 TCR beta chains were listed by the study as associated with cytomegalovirus. CMV serostatus was the only immune exposure information available for the cohort. Several of the top co-occurrence clusters appeared to be linked to parvovirus B19, influenza, CMV and Epstein-Barr virus, according to a later analysis. A later analysis found that most CMV-associated TCR beta chains appeared HLA-restricted, with HLA associations seemingly driven largely by CMV exposure. V-gene and J-gene trimming of TCR beta chains was associated with a missense DCLRE1C variant in a later genetic analysis, and the association was replicated in an independent cohort.

The V and J segments used are TRBV25-1 and TRBJ2-7; 8 bases in between match TRBD2. Sample: PBMCs. The TCR sequence derives from a woman aged 25 to 45 in good health and CMV-seropositive. The DNA sequence is TGTGCCACCGGGCGGGGGGTCTCCTACGAGCAGTACTTC. This translates into CATGRGVSYEQYF.